The 31 T cell receptor beta chains presented below share a single source sample, sequenced in a study of CD8+ T cells in alopecia areata. Extraction and reverse transcription of RNA yielded cDNA as the sequencing template. The repertoire was sequenced with immunoSEQ multiplex PCR; TCRdb's copy has only in-frame clones and lacks some. Among 150,000 or so clones listed, approximately 45% were seen once. Material for sequencing was CD4+ T cells sorted from blood. These receptors were taken from a human donor with alopecia areata.

A remark on this clone: A read error may produce the germline difference seen at one junction end. The identical CDR3 is also encoded by other nucleotide sequences in the sample. The V call is TRBV15, the J call TRBJ2-1; D gene ambiguous. In germline, CDR1 is LNHNV, CDR2 YYDKDF (reference sequence). The CDR3 is made up of 15 amino acids. CDR3 amino acids: CATSRRLSSYNEQFF. In DNA form, the CDR3 reads TGTGCCACCAGCAGACGGCTGAGCTCCTACAATGAACAGTTCTTC.

The rearrangement links TRBV29-1 to TRBJ1-5; the D gene is possibly TRBD1 (5 bases). Trimming left V 5 bases short and J 2 bases short, with 10 bases between. This CDR3 has 13 residues. From germline, CDR1 is SQVTM and CDR2 ANQGSEA. CDR3: CSVRGDGNQPQHF. The CDR3 region has the DNA TGCAGCGTTAGAGGGGACGGCAATCAGCCCCAGCATTTT.

V usage is TRBV4-1 and J usage is TRBJ2-7; a possible D gene is TRBD2 (6 bases). This CDR3 comprises 13 residues. The germline V gene encodes CDR1 MGHRA and CDR2 YSYEKL. The V end was cut by 1 base, the J end by 6 bases, with 10 bases between. CDR3 DNA sequence: TGCGCCAGCAGCCAAGGTGGAGGGGTCGAGCAGTACTTC. This translates into CASSQGGGVEQYF.

The gene calls are TRBV14 and TRBJ2-1, with 8 bases identical to TRBD2. The CDR3 has 15 residues. The V gene's germline CDR1 is SGHDN and CDR2 FVKESK. Unmatched junction bases numbered 10, after V lost 4 bases and J lost 8 bases. The CDR3 sequence: CASSPRAGVAYEQFF. The DNA for the CDR3 is TGTGCCAGCAGCCCAAGAGCGGGAGTTGCTTATGAGCAGTTCTTC.

The V and J genes are TRBV5-1 and TRBJ2-7; D possibly corresponds to TRBD1 (6 bases). CDR3 size: 12 residues. The V end was cut by 4 bases, the J end by 3 bases, with 8 bases between. Germline V CDR1 and CDR2: SGHRS, YFSETQ. DNA of the CDR3: TGCGCCAGCAGCAAGGACAGCTACGAGCAGTACTTC. Its translation is CASSKDSYEQYF.

This clone was found once. The rearrangement uses TRBV30 and TRBJ1-2; D gene ambiguous. V was shortened by 8 bases and J by 4 bases, with 5 bases between the two germline ends. CDR3 length: 9 amino acids. CDR1 and CDR2 (germline): GTSNPN, SVGIG (reference sequence). The CDR3 reads CAESYGYTF. The CDR3 bases are TGTGCCGAGAGCTATGGCTACACCTTC. The complete variable domain, with remaining parts taken from reference TRBV30 and TRBJ1-2, reads SQTIHQWPATLVQPVGSPLSLECTVEGTSNPNLYWYRQAAGRGLQLLFYSVGIGQISSEVPQNLSASRPQDRQFILSSKKLLLSDSGFYLCAESYGYTFGSGTRLTVV.

V is TRBV2 and J is TRBJ2-5; a weak D match, TRBD2 (6 bases). Germline lookup yields CDR1 SNHLY and CDR2 FYNNEI. V shed 7 bases and J shed 3 bases, with 9 bases lying between them. The CDR3 length is 12 residues. The CDR3 nucleotides are TGTGCCAGCAACAGGAGGGAAGAGACCCAGTACTTC. Protein: CASNRREETQYF.

This clone was found a few times. This chain links TRBV4-1 with TRBJ2-1; weak D call: TRBD2 (5 bases). The V end lost 0 bases, the J end lost 9 bases, and 9 bases lay between the germline ends. The CDR3 spans 13 residues. Germline values: CDR1 MGHRA, CDR2 YSYEKL. In nucleotides, the CDR3 is TGCGCCAGCAGCCAAGAGCTGGCGGGTGAGCAGTTCTTC. Protein sequence: CASSQELAGEQFF.

This clone was seen once. The chain carries TRBV15 and TRBJ2-2; D ambiguous. The V gene lost 7 bases and the J gene lost 4 bases, with 16 bases spanning the gap. The CDR3 consists of 15 residues. CDR1 and CDR2 from the germline V gene are LNHNV and YYDKDF (reference sequence). DNA of the CDR3: TGTGCCACCATGTTGGATGGGGTCACCACCGGGGAGCTGTTTTTT. Residues: CATMLDGVTTGELFF.

This chain connects TRBV28 to TRBJ2-1; 8 nucleotides agree with TRBD1. The CDR3 loop spans 12 amino acids. Trimming took 10 bases from V and 9 from J; bases not matched to a gene: 8. Germline CDR1 and CDR2: MDHEN and SYDVKM. The CDR3 region is CATRQGLGEQFF. The CDR3 coding sequence is TGTGCCACAAGACAGGGGTTGGGTGAGCAGTTCTTC.

The V gene is TRBV6-5, the J gene TRBJ1-1, with 7 nucleotides matching TRBD1. Losses at the gene ends were 6 bases for V and 4 bases for J; bases not matched to a gene: 5. This CDR3 contains 13 residues. The germline V gene has CDR1 MNHEY and CDR2 SVGAGI. CDR3 loop: CASSRQGFTEAFF. The DNA for the CDR3 is TGTGCCAGCAGCCGACAGGGATTCACTGAAGCTTTCTTT.

In this sample, this clone turned up once. The V call is TRBV5-1, the J call TRBJ1-1, with TRBD1 as a possible D gene (6 bases). Germline-derived CDR1 and CDR2 are SGHRS and YFSETQ. V gave up 6 bases and J gave up 1 base, with 13 bases separating them. This CDR3 is 14 amino acids long. CDR3 amino acids: CASIQGGANTEAFF. CDR3 nucleotide sequence: TGCGCCAGCATACAGGGAGGGGCGAACACTGAAGCTTTCTTT.

The chain links TRBV4-1 to TRBJ2-1, with D possibly matching TRBD2 (6 bases). Germline CDR1 is MGHRA and CDR2 is YSYEKL. CDR3 length equals 15 residues. The ends were cut back, 4 bases at V and 4 bases at J, with 14 bases in the middle. This chain's CDR3 is CASSPGLSAYNEQFF. The CDR3 nucleotides are TGCGCCAGCAGCCCGGGACTGAGTGCGTACAATGAGCAGTTCTTC.

This clone occurred once. This chain's CDR3 is CASSPTPGGYSGYTF. DNA for the CDR3: TGTGCCAGCAGCCCTACCCCCGGGGGTTATAGTGGCTACACCTTC. This rearrangement joins TRBV7-6 to TRBJ1-2; D is perhaps TRBD1 (5 bases). The CDR3 extends over 15 amino acids. Trimming removed 5 bases at V and 7 bases at J, with 20 bases between. Germline CDR1 SGHVS, CDR2 FNYEAQ.

This clone has more than one count but fewer than ten. The rearrangement links TRBV28 to TRBJ2-1; D call uncertain. V shed 6 bases and J shed 6 bases, with 9 bases lying between them. This CDR3 is 12 amino acids long. From germline, CDR1 is MDHEN and CDR2 SYDVKM. The CDR3 coding sequence is TGTGCCAGCAGATTTTCGGGCAATGAGCAGTTCTTC. Translated, it gives CASRFSGNEQFF.

The chain has TRBV25-1 and TRBJ1-1; no clear D. V was cut by 3 bases and J by 7 bases, with 12 bases left in between. CDR3 size: 13 residues. Germline values: CDR1 MGHDK, CDR2 SYGVNS. Here the CDR3 DNA reads TGTGCCAGCAGTGATCGACCCGGACTTGAAGCTTTCTTT. Protein sequence: CASSDRPGLEAFF.

The chain couples TRBV30 to TRBJ1-4, with D hard to call. This CDR3 is 14 amino acids long. Germline assignment: CDR1 GTSNPN and CDR2 SVGIG (reference sequence). With 1 base removed from V and 0 bases from J, the gap between germline ends came to 6 bases. CDR3 amino acids: CAWSDVATNEKLFF. Written as DNA, the CDR3 is TGTGCCTGGAGTGACGTTGCAACTAATGAAAAACTGTTTTTT.

The rearrangement joins TRBV15 to TRBJ2-3; 10 positions agree with TRBD2. Losses at the gene ends were 1 base for V and 0 bases for J; bases not matched to a gene: 1. The V gene's germline CDR1 is LNHNV and CDR2 YYDKDF (reference sequence). The CDR3 loop spans 16 amino acids. In DNA form, the CDR3 reads TGTGCCACCAGCAGAGGGACTAGCGGTAGCACAGATACGCAGTATTTT. This sequence encodes CATSRGTSGSTDTQYF.

This clone has just one count. The rearrangement joins TRBV25-1 to TRBJ2-1; D is undetermined. V was trimmed by 4 bases and J by 2 bases, leaving 12 bases between them. Germline loops: CDR1 MGHDK, CDR2 SYGVNS. This CDR3 spans 15 amino acids. The DNA of the CDR3 is TGTGCCAGCAGTGTCTACACTTCGCCCTACAATGAGCAGTTCTTC. It specifies CASSVYTSPYNEQFF.

The table lists this clone with a count of one. The V call is TRBV5-1, the J call TRBJ2-7; D call uncertain. The length of the CDR3 is 12 residues. Per germline, CDR1 SGHRS and CDR2 YFSETQ. The ends were cut back, 2 bases at V and 4 bases at J, with 7 bases in the middle. As DNA, the CDR3 is TGCGCCAGCAGCTTACCAGCTTACGAGCAGTACTTC. Amino acid sequence: CASSLPAYEQYF.

The chain couples TRBV7-8 to TRBJ2-5; 11 bases are shared with TRBD2. This CDR3 has 16 amino acids. Looked up from germline, CDR1 is SGHVS and CDR2 is FQNEAQ. V shed 5 bases and J 5 bases; nucleotides not matched to a gene: 10. The CDR3: CASSPGTSGSRETQYF. The CDR3 nucleotides are TGTGCCAGCAGCCCCGGGACTAGCGGCTCAAGGGAGACCCAGTACTTC. Complete variable domain (other parts from reference TRBV7-8 and TRBJ2-5): GAGVSQSPRYKVAKRGQDVALRCDPISGHVSLFWYQQALGQGPEFLTYFQNEAQLDKSGLPSDRFFAERPEGSVSTLKIQRTQQEDSAVYLCASSPGTSGSRETQYFGPGTRLLVL.

V and J are TRBV28 and TRBJ1-2; perhaps TRBD1 as D (5 bases). Looked up from germline, CDR1 is MDHEN and CDR2 is SYDVKM. Trimming shortened V by 3 bases and J by 4 bases, and 9 bases separated the two germline ends. This CDR3 has 13 residues. The CDR3 sequence: CASSLGRAYGYTF. Written as DNA, the CDR3 is TGTGCCAGCAGTTTGGGACGGGCCTATGGCTACACCTTC.

The chain joins TRBV7-9 to TRBJ2-7; 15 bases map to TRBD2. The junction had 16 bases not matched to a gene; V was cut back by 7 bases and J by 6 bases. CDR3 length: 18 amino acids. Germline CDR1 reads SEHNR; CDR2 reads FQNEAQ (reference sequence). The CDR3 sequence: CASTYRTSGRAPALEQYF. DNA of the CDR3: TGTGCCAGCACCTACAGGACTAGCGGGAGGGCCCCGGCTCTCGAGCAGTACTTC.

The sample holds a few counts of this clone. J is TRBJ2-4 and V is TRBV29-1; no definite D call. CDR1 is SQVTM, CDR2 ANQGSEA, per germline. V was pared by 6 bases and J by 0 bases, with 3 bases between. This CDR3 contains 11 residues. The CDR3 region is CSVGAKNIQYF. The CDR3 coding sequence is TGCAGCGTGGGAGCCAAAAACATTCAGTACTTC.

As regards this clone: The DNA is left out, because the CDR3 cannot be placed on it with certainty; the CDR3 is given as TCRdb lists it. The rearrangement links TRBV29-1 to TRBJ2-1; TRBD2, the table's D call, was not compared with the DNA. Looked up from germline, CDR1 is SQVTM and CDR2 is ANQGSEA. The CDR3 has 11 amino acids, counting both end residues. The CDR3 region is CSAGVAGGTFF.

This chain uses TRBV5-1 with TRBJ2-4, with 9 bases lining up with TRBD1. Per the germline V gene, CDR1 is SGHRS and CDR2 is YFSETQ. The CDR3 is 14 amino acids. With 4 bases clipped from V and 5 bases from J, the junction kept 4 bases outside the gene matches. In DNA form, the CDR3 reads TGCGCCAGCAGCGTGGGACAGGGTGAAAACATTCAGTACTTC. Translating gives CASSVGQGENIQYF. Using reference TRBV5-1 and TRBJ2-4 for the parts outside the CDR3, the full variable domain is KAGVTQTPRYLIKTRGQQVTLSCSPISGHRSVSWYQQTPGQGLQFLFEYFSETQRNKGNFPGRFSGRQFSNSRSEMNVSTLELGDSALYLCASSVGQGENIQYFGAGTRLSVL.

This chain connects TRBV5-1 to TRBJ2-7, with TRBD1 matching 8 bases. The ends lost 3 bases at V and 5 bases at J; junction bases unmatched: 4. The CDR3 consists of 13 residues. Germline V gene data show CDR1 as SGHRS and CDR2 as YFSETQ. The CDR3 DNA follows: TGCGCCAGCAGCTACGGACAGGGCAACGAGCAGTACTTC. Its translation: CASSYGQGNEQYF.

The chain combines TRBV27 with TRBJ2-7; D might be TRBD2 (5 bases). The CDR3 runs 13 residues. The germline CDR1 and CDR2 sequences are MNHEY and SMNVEV (reference sequence). V was clipped by 1 base and J by 6 bases, with 10 bases between them. CDR3 nucleotides: TGTGCCAGCAGTTTATACGAGGGTGGCGAGCAGTACTTC. Translation gives CASSLYEGGEQYF.

The table lists this clone with a few counts. The gene calls are TRBV29-1 and TRBJ2-3; the match to TRBD2 covers 9 bases. This CDR3 contains 15 residues. The trim removed 2 bases at V and 2 bases at J, leaving 5 bases unmatched. CDR1 is SQVTM, CDR2 ANQGSEA, per germline. The CDR3 here is CSVERTSEYTDTQYF. In nucleotides, the CDR3 is TGCAGCGTTGAACGGACTAGCGAGTACACAGATACGCAGTATTTT.

This rearrangement joins TRBV5-1 to TRBJ1-2; 9 nucleotides line up with TRBD1. Losses at the gene ends were 0 bases for V and 6 bases for J; bases not matched to a gene: 3. There are 14 residues in the CDR3. In germline, CDR1 is SGHRS, CDR2 YFSETQ. In DNA, the CDR3 is TGCGCCAGCAGCTTGGAGAGGACAGGGGATGGCTACACCTTC. Translation gives CASSLERTGDGYTF.

This clone was counted a few times. The J gene is TRBJ2-7, the V gene TRBV29-1, with 10 bases lining up with TRBD1. In germline, CDR1 is SQVTM, CDR2 ANQGSEA. Germline trimming cut 6 bases from V and 6 bases from J; bases unmatched to any gene: 8. CDR3 length: 13 residues. The CDR3 bases are TGCAGCGTGGGGACAGGGGCGCAACTCGAGCAGTACTTC. This codes for CSVGTGAQLEQYF.